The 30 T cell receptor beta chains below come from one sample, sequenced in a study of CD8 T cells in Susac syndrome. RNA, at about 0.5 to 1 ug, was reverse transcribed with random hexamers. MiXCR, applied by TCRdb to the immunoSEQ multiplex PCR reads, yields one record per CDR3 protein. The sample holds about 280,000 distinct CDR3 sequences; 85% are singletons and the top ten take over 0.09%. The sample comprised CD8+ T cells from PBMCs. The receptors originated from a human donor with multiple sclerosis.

The CDR3 protein is CASRPLTSAIYNEQFF. CDR3 DNA: TGTGCCAGCAGACCTCTGACTAGCGCAATATACAATGAGCAGTTCTTC. J is TRBJ2-1 and V is TRBV27; TRBD2 aligns across 8 bases. The CDR3 consists of 16 residues. V was pared by 6 bases and J by 4 bases, with 11 bases of the junction left unmatched. CDR1 is MNHEY and CDR2 is SMNVEV in the germline V gene (reference sequence).

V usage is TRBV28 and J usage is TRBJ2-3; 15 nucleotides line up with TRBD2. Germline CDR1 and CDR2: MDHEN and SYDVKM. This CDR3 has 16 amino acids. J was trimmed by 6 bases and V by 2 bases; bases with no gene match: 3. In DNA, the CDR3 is TGTGCCAGCAGTTTACCCGGGACTAGCGGGAGGGATACGCAGTATTTT. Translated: CASSLPGTSGRDTQYF.

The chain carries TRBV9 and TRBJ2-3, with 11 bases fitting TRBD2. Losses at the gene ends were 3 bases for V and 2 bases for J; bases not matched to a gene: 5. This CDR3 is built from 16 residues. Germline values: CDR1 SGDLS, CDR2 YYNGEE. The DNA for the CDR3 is TGTGCCAGCAGCGATGGGACTAGCGGTTTCACAGATACGCAGTATTTT. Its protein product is CASSDGTSGFTDTQYF.

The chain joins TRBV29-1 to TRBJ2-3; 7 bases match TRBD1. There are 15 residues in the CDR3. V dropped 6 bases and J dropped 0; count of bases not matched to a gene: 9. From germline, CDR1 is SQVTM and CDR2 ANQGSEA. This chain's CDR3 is CSVIAPGQSTDTQYF. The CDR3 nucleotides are TGCAGCGTCATAGCTCCGGGACAGAGCACAGATACGCAGTATTTT.

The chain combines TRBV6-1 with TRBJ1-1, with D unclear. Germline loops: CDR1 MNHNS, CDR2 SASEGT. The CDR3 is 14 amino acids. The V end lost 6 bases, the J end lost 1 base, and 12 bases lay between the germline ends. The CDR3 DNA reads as TGTGCCAGCAGCTCCCTTATAGAGAACACTGAAGCTTTCTTT. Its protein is CASSSLIENTEAFF.

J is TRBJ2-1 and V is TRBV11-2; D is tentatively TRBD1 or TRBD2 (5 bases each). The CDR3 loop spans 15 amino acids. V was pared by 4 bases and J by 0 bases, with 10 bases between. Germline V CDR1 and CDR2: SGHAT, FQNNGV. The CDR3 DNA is TGTGCCAGCAGCTCAAGGGACGGCTCCTACAATGAGCAGTTCTTC. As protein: CASSSRDGSYNEQFF.

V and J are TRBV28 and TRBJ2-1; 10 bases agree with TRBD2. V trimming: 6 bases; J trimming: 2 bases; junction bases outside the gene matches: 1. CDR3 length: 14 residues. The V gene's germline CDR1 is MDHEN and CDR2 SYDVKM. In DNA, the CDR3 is TGTGCCAGCAGCACTAGCGGGACCTACAATGAGCAGTTCTTC. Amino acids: CASSTSGTYNEQFF.

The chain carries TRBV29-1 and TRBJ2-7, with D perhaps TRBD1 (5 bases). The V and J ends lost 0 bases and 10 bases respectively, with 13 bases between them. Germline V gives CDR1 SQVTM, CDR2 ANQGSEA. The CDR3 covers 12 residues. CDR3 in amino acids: CSVEEQAGPQYF. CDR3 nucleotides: TGCAGCGTTGAAGAACAGGCAGGCCCACAGTACTTC.

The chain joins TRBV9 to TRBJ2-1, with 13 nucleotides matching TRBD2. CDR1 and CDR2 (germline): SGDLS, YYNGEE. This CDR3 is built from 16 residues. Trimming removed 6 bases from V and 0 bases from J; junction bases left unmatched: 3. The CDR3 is CASNGLAGDSYNEQFF. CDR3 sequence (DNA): TGTGCCAGCAACGGACTAGCGGGAGACTCCTACAATGAGCAGTTCTTC. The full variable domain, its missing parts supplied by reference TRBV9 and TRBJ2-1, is DSGVTQTPKHLITATGQRVTLRCSPRSGDLSVYWYQQSLDQGLQFLIQYYNGEERAKGNILERFSAQQFPDLHSELNLSSLELGDSALYFCASNGLAGDSYNEQFFGPGTRLTVL.

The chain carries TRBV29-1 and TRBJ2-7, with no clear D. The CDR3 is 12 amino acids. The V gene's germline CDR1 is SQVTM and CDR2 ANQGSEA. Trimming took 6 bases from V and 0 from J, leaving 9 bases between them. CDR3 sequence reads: CSVETSSYEQYF. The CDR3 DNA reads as TGCAGCGTCGAGACTTCCTCCTACGAGCAGTACTTC.

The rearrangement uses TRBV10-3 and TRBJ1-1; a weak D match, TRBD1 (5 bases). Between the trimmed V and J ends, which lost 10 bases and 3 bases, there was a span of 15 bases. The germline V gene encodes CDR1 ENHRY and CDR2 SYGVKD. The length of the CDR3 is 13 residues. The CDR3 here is CATSIGGYTEAFF. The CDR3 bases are TGTGCCACCTCAATTGGGGGATACACTGAAGCTTTCTTT.

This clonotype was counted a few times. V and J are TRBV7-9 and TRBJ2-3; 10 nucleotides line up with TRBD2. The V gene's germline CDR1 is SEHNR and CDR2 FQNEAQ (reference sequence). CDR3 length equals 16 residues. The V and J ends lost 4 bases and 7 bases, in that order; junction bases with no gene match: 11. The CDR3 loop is CASSYPIAGGFNTQYF. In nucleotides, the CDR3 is TGTGCCAGCAGCTATCCTATAGCGGGAGGTTTTAATACGCAGTATTTT.

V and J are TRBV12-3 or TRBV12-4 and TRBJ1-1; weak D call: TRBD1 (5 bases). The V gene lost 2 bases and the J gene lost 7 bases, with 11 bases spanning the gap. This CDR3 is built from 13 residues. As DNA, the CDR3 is TGTGCCAGCAGTTTAACCAGGGCCCATGAAGCTTTCTTT. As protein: CASSLTRAHEAFF.

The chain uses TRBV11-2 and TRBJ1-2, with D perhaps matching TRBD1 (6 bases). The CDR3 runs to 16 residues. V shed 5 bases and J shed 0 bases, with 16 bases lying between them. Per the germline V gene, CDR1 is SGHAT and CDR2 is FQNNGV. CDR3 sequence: CASSTHREPPNYGYTF. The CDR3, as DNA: TGTGCCAGCAGCACCCACAGGGAACCCCCTAACTATGGCTACACCTTC.

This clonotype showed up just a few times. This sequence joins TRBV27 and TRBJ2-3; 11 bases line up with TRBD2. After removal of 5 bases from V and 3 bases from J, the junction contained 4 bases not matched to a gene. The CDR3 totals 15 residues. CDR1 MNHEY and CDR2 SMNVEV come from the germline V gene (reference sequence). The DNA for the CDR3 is TGTGCCAGCAGTCCCGGGACTAGCGGAACAGATACGCAGTATTTT. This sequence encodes CASSPGTSGTDTQYF.

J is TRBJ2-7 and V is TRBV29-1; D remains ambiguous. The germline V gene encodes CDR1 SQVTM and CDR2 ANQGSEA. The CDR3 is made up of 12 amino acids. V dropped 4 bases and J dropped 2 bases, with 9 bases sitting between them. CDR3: CSVGEEPYEQYF. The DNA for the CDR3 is TGCAGCGTTGGGGAAGAACCCTACGAGCAGTACTTC.

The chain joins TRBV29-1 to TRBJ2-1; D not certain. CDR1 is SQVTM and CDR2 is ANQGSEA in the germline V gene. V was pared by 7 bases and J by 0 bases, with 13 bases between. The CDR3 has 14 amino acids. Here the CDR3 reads CSALTRSSYNEQFF. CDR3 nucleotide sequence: TGCAGCGCCCTGACGAGGAGCTCCTACAATGAGCAGTTCTTC.

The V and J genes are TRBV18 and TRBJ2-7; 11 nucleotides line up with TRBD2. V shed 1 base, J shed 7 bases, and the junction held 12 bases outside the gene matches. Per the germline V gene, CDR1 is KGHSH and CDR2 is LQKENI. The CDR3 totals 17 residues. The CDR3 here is CASSPLAGGPRDQEQYF. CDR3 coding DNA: TGTGCCAGCTCACCACTAGCGGGAGGGCCCCGAGATCAAGAGCAGTACTTC. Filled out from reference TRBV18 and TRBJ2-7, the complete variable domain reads NAGVMQNPRHLVRRRGQEARLRCSPMKGHSHVYWYRQLPEEGLKFMVYLQKENIIDESGMPKERFSAEFPKEGPSILRIQQVVRGDSAAYFCASSPLAGGPRDQEQYFGPGTRLTVT.

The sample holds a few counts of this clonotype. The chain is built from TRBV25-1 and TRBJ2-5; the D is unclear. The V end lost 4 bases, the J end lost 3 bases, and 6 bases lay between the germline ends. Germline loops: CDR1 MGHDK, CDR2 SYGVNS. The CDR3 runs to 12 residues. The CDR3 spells CASSATEETQYF. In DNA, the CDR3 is TGTGCCAGCAGTGCTACGGAAGAGACCCAGTACTTC. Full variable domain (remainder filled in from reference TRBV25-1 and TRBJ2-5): EADIYQTPRYLVIGTGKKITLECSQTMGHDKMYWYQQDPGMELHLIHYSYGVNSTEKGDLSSESTVSRIRTEHFPLTLESARPSHTSQYLCASSATEETQYFGPGTRLLVL.

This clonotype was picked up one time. The CDR3 loop reads CATSRSGLRLDTQYF. The CDR3 DNA follows: TGTGCCACCAGCAGATCGGGACTACGCCTGGATACGCAGTATTTT. The chain couples TRBV15 to TRBJ2-3; 7 nucleotides match TRBD2. The junction had 8 bases not matched to a gene; V was cut back by 2 bases and J by 6 bases. The CDR3 length is 15 residues. Looked up from germline, CDR1 is LNHNV and CDR2 is YYDKDF (reference sequence).

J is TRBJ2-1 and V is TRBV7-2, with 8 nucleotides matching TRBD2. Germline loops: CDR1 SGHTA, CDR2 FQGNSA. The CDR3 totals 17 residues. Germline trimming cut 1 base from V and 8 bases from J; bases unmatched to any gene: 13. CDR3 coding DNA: TGTGCCAGCAGCTTAGTACTAGCGGAGGCAGCATTGGATGAGCAGTTCTTC. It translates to CASSLVLAEAALDEQFF.

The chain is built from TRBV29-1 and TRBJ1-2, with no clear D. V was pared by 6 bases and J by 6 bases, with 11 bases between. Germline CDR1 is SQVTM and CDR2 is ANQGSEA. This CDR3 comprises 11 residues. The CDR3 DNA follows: TGCAGCGTCCCGGCGGTGGATGGCTACACCTTC. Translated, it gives CSVPAVDGYTF.

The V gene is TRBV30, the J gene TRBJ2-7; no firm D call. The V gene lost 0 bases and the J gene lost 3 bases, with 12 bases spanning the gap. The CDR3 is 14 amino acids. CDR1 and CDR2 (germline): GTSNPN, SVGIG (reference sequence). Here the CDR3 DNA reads TGTGCCTGGAGTGTGGGCCAGAGCAACTACGAGCAGTACTTC. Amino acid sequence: CAWSVGQSNYEQYF. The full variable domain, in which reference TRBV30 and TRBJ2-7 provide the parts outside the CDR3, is SQTIHQWPATLVQPVGSPLSLECTVEGTSNPNLYWYRQAAGRGLQLLFYSVGIGQISSEVPQNLSASRPQDRQFILSSKKLLLSDSGFYLCAWSVGQSNYEQYFGPGTRLTVT.

The CDR3 here is CASSWIAGGPYEQYF. In DNA form, the CDR3 reads TGTGCCAGCAGCTGGATAGCGGGAGGGCCTTACGAGCAGTACTTC. The V gene is TRBV5-6, the J gene TRBJ2-7, with 11 bases aligning to TRBD2. The V gene's germline CDR1 is SGHDT and CDR2 YYEEEE. V lost 3 bases, J lost 4 bases, and 6 bases stayed unmatched. The CDR3 extends over 15 amino acids. Looking up the rest from reference TRBV5-6 and TRBJ2-7 gives the full variable domain: DAGVTQSPTHLIKTRGQQVTLRCSPKSGHDTVSWYQQALGQGPQFIFQYYEEEERQRGNFPDRFSGHQFPNYSSELNVNALLLGDSALYLCASSWIAGGPYEQYFGPGTRLTVT.

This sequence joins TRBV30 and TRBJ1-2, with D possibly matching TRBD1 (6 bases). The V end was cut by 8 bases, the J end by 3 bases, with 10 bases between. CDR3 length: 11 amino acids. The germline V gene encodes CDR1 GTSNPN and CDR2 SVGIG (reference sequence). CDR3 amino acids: CAGTGYYGYTF. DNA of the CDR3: TGTGCCGGAACAGGGTACTATGGCTACACCTTC.

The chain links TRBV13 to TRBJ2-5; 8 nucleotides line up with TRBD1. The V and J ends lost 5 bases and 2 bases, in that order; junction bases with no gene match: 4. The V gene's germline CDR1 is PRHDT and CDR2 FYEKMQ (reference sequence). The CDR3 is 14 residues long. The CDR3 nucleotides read TGTGCCAGCAGCCCCGACAGGGGACAAGAGACCCAGTACTTC. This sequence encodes CASSPDRGQETQYF.

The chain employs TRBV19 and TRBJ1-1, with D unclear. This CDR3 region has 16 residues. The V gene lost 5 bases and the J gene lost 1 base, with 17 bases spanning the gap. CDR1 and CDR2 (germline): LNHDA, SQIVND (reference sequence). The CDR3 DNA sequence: TGTGCCAGTAGTTGGTCACATCCAGTACAGAACACTGAAGCTTTCTTT. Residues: CASSWSHPVQNTEAFF.

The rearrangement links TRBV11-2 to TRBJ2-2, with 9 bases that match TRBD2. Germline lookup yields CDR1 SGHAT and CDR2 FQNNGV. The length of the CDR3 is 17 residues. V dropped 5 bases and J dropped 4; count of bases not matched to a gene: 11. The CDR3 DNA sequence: TGTGCCAGCAGCACCTCGGCGGGAGGGCCGGGCACCGGGGAGCTGTTTTTT. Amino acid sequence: CASSTSAGGPGTGELFF.

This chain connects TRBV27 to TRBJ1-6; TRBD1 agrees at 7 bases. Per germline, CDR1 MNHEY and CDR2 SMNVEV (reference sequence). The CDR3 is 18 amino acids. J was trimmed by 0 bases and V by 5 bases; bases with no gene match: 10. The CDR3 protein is CASSGRARGISYNSPLHF. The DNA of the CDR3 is TGTGCCAGCAGTGGGAGGGCCAGGGGGATCTCCTATAATTCACCCCTCCACTTT.

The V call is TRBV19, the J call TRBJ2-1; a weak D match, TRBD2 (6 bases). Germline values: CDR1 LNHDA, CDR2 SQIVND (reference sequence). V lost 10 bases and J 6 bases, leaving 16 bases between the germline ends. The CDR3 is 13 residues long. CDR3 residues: CATSSEIFNEQFF. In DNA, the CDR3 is TGTGCCACTTCTAGCGAAATCTTCAATGAGCAGTTCTTC.